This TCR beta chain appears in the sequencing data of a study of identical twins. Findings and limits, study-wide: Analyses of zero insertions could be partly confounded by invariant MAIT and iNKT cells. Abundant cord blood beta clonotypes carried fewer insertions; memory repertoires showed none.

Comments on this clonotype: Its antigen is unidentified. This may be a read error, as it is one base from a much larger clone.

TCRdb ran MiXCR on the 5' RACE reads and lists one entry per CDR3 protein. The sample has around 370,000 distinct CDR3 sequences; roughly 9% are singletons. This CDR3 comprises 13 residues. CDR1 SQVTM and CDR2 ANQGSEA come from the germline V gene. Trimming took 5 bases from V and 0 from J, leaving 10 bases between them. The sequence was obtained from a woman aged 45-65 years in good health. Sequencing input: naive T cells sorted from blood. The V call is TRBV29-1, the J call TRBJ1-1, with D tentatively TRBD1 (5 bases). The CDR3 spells CSVRGVMNTEAFF. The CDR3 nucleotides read TGCAGCGTTAGAGGGGTCATGAACACTGAAGCTTTCTTT. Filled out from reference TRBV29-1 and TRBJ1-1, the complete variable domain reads SAVISQKPSRDICQRGTSLTIQCQVDSQVTMMFWYRQQPGQSLTLIATANQGSEATYESGFVIDKFPISRPNLTFSTLTVSNMSPEDSSIYLCSVRGVMNTEAFFGQGTRLTVV.